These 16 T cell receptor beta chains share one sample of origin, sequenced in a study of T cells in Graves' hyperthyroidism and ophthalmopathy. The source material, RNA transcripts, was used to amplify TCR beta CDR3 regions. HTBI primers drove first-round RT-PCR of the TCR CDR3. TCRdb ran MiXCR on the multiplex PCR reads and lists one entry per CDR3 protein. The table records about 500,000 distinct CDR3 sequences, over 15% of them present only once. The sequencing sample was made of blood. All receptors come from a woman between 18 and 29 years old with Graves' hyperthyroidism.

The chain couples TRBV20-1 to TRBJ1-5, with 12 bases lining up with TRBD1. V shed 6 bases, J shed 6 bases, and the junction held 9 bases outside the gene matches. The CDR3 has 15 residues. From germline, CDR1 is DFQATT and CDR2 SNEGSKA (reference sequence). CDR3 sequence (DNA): TGCAGTGCCGTCCCGGGACAGGGGGCGGTTCAGCCCCAGCATTTT. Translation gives CSAVPGQGAVQPQHF.

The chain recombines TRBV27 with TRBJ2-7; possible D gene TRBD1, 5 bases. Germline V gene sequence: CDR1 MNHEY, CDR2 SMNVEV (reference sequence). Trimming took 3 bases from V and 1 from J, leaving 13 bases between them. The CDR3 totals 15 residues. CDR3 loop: CASSLVGQPSYEQYF. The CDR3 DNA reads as TGTGCCAGCAGTTTGGTCGGACAACCGTCCTACGAGCAGTACTTC.

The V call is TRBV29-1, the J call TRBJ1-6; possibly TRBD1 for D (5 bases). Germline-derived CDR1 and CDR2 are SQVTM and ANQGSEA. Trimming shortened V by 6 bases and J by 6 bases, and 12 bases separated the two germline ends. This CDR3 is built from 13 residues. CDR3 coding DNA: TGCAGCGTCCGCCAGGGAGCTAATTCACCCCTCCACTTT. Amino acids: CSVRQGANSPLHF.

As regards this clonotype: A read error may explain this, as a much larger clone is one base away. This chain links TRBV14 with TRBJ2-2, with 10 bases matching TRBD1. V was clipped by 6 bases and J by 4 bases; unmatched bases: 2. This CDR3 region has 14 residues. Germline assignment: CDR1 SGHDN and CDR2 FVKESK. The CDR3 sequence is CASRGQGTTGELFF. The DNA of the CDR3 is TGTGCCAGCAGGGGACAGGGGACCACCGGGGAGCTGTTTTTT.

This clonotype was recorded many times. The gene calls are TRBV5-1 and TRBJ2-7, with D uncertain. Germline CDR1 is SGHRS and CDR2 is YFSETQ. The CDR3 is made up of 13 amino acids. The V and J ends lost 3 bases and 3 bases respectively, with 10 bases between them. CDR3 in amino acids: CASSSGRDYEQYF. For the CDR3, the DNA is TGCGCCAGCAGCTCCGGGCGAGACTACGAGCAGTACTTC. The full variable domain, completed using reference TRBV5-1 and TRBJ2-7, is KAGVTQTPRYLIKTRGQQVTLSCSPISGHRSVSWYQQTPGQGLQFLFEYFSETQRNKGNFPGRFSGRQFSNSRSEMNVSTLELGDSALYLCASSSGRDYEQYFGPGTRLTVT.

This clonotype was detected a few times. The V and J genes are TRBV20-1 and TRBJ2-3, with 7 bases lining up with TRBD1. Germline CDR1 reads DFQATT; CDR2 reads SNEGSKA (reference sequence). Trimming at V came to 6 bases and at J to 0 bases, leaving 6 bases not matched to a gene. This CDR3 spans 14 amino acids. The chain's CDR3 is CSAKTGLSTDTQYF. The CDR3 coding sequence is TGCAGTGCAAAGACAGGGTTAAGCACAGATACGCAGTATTTT.

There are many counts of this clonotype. The CDR3 DNA sequence: TGCAGTGCTAATACAGGGGAGGACGAGCAGTACTTC. Its protein is CSANTGEDEQYF. The chain couples TRBV20-1 to TRBJ2-7, with D possibly matching TRBD1 (7 bases). Germline V CDR1 and CDR2: DFQATT, SNEGSKA (reference sequence). This CDR3 region has 12 residues. The V and J ends lost 4 bases and 5 bases respectively, with 12 bases between them.

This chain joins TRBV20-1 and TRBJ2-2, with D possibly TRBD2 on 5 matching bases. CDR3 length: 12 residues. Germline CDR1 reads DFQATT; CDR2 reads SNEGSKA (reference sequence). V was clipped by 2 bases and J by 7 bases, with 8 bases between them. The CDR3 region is CSARSGIGELFF. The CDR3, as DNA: TGCAGTGCTAGATCGGGGATCGGGGAGCTGTTTTTT.

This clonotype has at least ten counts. CDR3 region: CASSEAGSSYEQYF. CDR3 bases: TGTGCCAGCAGTGAAGCGGGGTCCTCCTACGAGCAGTACTTC. The chain employs TRBV6-1 and TRBJ2-7; D is unresolved. The germline V gene has CDR1 MNHNS and CDR2 SASEGT. V dropped 0 bases and J dropped 0 bases, with 6 bases sitting between them. The length of the CDR3 is 14 residues.

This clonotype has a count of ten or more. CDR3 DNA: TGTGCCAGCAGCGACGAACGTAGCGGGAGGGCCTTAGATACGCAGTATTTT. Its translation is CASSDERSGRALDTQYF. The chain couples TRBV7-6 to TRBJ2-3, with 11 nucleotides matching TRBD2. The CDR3 consists of 17 residues. Germline V gives CDR1 SGHVS, CDR2 FNYEAQ. Unmatched junction bases numbered 12, after V lost 5 bases and J lost 5 bases.

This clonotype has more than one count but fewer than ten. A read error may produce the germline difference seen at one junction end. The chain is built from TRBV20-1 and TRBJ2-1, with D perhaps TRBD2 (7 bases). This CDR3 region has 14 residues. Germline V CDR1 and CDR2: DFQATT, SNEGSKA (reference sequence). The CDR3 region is CSAYRGASHNEQFF. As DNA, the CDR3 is TGCAGTGCGTATCGGGGGGCCTCCCACAATGAGCAGTTCTTC.

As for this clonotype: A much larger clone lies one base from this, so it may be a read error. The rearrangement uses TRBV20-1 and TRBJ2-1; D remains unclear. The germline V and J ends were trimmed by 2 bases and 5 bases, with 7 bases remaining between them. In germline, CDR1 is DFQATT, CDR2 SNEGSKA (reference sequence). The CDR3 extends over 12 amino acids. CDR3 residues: CSARPPDNEQFF. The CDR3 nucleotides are TGCAGTGCTAGACCCCCGGACAATGAGCAGTTCTTC.

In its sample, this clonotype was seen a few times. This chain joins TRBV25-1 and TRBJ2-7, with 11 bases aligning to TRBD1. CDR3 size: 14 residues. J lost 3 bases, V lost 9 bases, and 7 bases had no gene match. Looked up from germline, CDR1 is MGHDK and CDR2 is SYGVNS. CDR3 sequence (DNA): TGTGCCAGTGCACCGGGACAGGGGGACTACGAGCAGTACTTC. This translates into CASAPGQGDYEQYF.

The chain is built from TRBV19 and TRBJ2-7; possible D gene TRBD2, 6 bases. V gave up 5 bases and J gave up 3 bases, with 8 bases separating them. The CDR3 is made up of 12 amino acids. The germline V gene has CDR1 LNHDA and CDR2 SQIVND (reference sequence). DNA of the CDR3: TGTGCCAGTAGTGGGACTCACTACGAGCAGTACTTC. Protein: CASSGTHYEQYF. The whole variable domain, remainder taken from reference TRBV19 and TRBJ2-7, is DGGITQSPKYLFRKEGQNVTLSCEQNLNHDAMYWYRQDPGQGLRLIYYSQIVNDFQKGDIAEGYSVSREKKESFPLTVTSAQKNPTAFYLCASSGTHYEQYFGPGTRLTVT.

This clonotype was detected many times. DNA for the CDR3: TGTGCCAGCAGCTTTTTAGCGCGGAGCTCCTACAATGAGCAGTTCTTC. Translation: CASSFLARSSYNEQFF. V usage is TRBV11-2 and J usage is TRBJ2-1; weak D call: TRBD2 (5 bases). The V and J ends lost 3 bases and 0 bases respectively, with 12 bases between them. The CDR3 is made up of 16 amino acids. Germline CDR1 reads SGHAT; CDR2 reads FQNNGV.

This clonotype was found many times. The chain's CDR3 is CASSETPSRGDTEAFF. DNA of the CDR3: TGTGCCAGCAGTGAAACTCCTTCCAGGGGGGACACTGAAGCTTTCTTT. V is TRBV25-1 and J is TRBJ1-1, with 7 bases that match TRBD1. Germline V gene lookup returns CDR1 MGHDK and CDR2 SYGVNS. V lost 2 bases and J lost 3; bases outside the gene matches: 9. The CDR3 totals 16 residues.